This record concerns one T cell receptor (beta chain) sequence. Its matching antigen is unknown. This entry comes from a study of CD8+CD57+ T cells in acquired aplastic anemia. Study at large: Sorted cells (CD4+ and CD8+) yielded DNA amounts that averaged roughly 3 ug. Findings and caveats of the study: Patients and controls shared under 35 CD8+ CDR3 sequences, highly expressed in patients.

Profiles of TCR beta VDJ and CDR3 were generated from a genomic DNA template. From the reads, TCRdb called clonotypes with MiXCR, one entry per CDR3 protein. The sample includes hundreds of thousands of distinct CDR3 sequences, 45% to 65% of them seen just once. This CDR3 region has 13 residues. The germline CDR1 and CDR2 sequences are SQVTM and ANQGSEA. V shed 3 bases and J 9 bases; nucleotides not matched to a gene: 8. Before being chosen for sequencing, patients had shown CD8+CD57+ cell expansion by flow cytometry. The sequence derives from a human donor with aplastic anemia. V usage is TRBV29-1 and J usage is TRBJ2-1; TRBD1 aligns across 7 bases. The sample consisted of sorted CD4+, CD8+, or CD8+CD57+ T cells (not recorded which) from PBMCs. The CDR3 DNA reads as TGCAGCGTTGAGAGGACAGGCCAATTTGAGCAGTTCTTC. It codes for CSVERTGQFEQFF.